This entry lists 26 T cell receptor beta chains sequenced from one sample in a study of T-cell reconstitution after alpha-beta-depleted transplantation in children. Molecular barcoding with unique molecular identifiers was used for the TCRbeta library. In TCRdb, the PCR reads were re-called with MiXCR into one record per CDR3 protein. The repertoire holds a few hundred thousand distinct CDR3 sequences, with 10% as singletons. This material consisted of PBMCs from the stem cell graft donor, taken from the stem cell graft. The receptors shown here come from a human donor who donated a stem cell graft to a child with acute lymphoblastic leukemia.

The V call is TRBV7-2, the J call TRBJ2-1, with D uncertain. Germline V gene data show CDR1 as SGHTA and CDR2 as FQGNSA. CDR3 length equals 16 residues. V was cut by 5 bases and J by 1 base, with 15 bases left in between. DNA for the CDR3: TGTGCCAGCAGCATACGGACGCGGCGATCCTACAATGAGCAGTTCTTC. Amino acids: CASSIRTRRSYNEQFF.

This clonotype has a handful of counts. The genes are TRBV9 and TRBJ2-6, with TRBD1 matching 7 bases. This CDR3 region has 19 residues. Germline V gene lookup returns CDR1 SGDLS and CDR2 YYNGEE. V shed 2 bases and J 0 bases; nucleotides not matched to a gene: 11. The CDR3 nucleotides read TGTGCCAGCAGCGTGCTACCGGGACAGAGTTACTCTGGGGCCAACGTCCTGACTTTC. Protein sequence: CASSVLPGQSYSGANVLTF.

Ten or more counts support this clonotype. This chain connects TRBV5-1 to TRBJ2-2; 7 bases map to TRBD1. CDR1 SGHRS and CDR2 YFSETQ come from the germline V gene. The CDR3 spans 16 residues. The V segment lost 0 bases and the J segment 3 bases; nucleotides outside the gene matches: 5. The chain's CDR3 is CASSLDTGAYTGELFF. The CDR3, as DNA: TGCGCCAGCAGCTTGGATACAGGGGCCTACACCGGGGAGCTGTTTTTT.

The V and J genes are TRBV9 and TRBJ2-3; 10 nucleotides align to TRBD2. Germline values: CDR1 SGDLS, CDR2 YYNGEE. J gave up 4 bases and V 4 bases, and 12 bases lay outside the gene matches. The CDR3 spans 17 residues. The CDR3 DNA reads TGTGCCAGCAGCCTCAGAGGACTAGCGGTAGGTGCAGATACGCAGTATTTT. Its translation is CASSLRGLAVGADTQYF.

The chain carries TRBV9 and TRBJ2-7, with TRBD1 identical over 7 bases. The CDR3 extends over 15 amino acids. V was clipped by 0 bases and J by 0 bases; unmatched bases: 3. Germline V lookup: CDR1 SGDLS, CDR2 YYNGEE. Here the CDR3 reads CASSVGTGSSYEQYF. DNA for the CDR3: TGTGCCAGCAGCGTAGGGACAGGAAGCTCCTACGAGCAGTACTTC.

The chain combines TRBV29-1 with TRBJ2-5, with D perhaps TRBD2 (6 bases). Trimming cost V 4 bases and J 5 bases, with 11 bases left between them. CDR3 length equals 12 residues. The V gene's germline CDR1 is SQVTM and CDR2 ANQGSEA. The CDR3 coding sequence is TGCAGCGTTGGGGCAGGGAGGGAGACCCAGTACTTC. Protein product: CSVGAGRETQYF.

The chain has TRBV4-3 and TRBJ1-2; 11 bases agree with TRBD1. V was pared by 4 bases and J by 5 bases, with 6 bases of the junction left unmatched. The CDR3 has 15 residues. The germline CDR1 and CDR2 sequences are LGHNA and YSLEER. CDR3 loop: CASSPGQGAGYGYTF. For the CDR3, the DNA is TGCGCCAGCAGCCCAGGACAGGGGGCCGGGTATGGCTACACCTTC.

The chain employs TRBV5-6 and TRBJ2-1; TRBD2 matches 11 bases. CDR1 and CDR2 from the germline V gene are SGHDT and YYEEEE. After removal of 2 bases from V and 4 bases from J, the junction contained 5 bases not matched to a gene. The CDR3 is 16 residues long. CDR3 region: CASSFLAGGAYNEQFF. The CDR3, as DNA: TGTGCCAGCAGCTTTCTAGCGGGAGGCGCTTACAATGAGCAGTTCTTC.

This clonotype was counted between two and nine times. V is TRBV7-9 and J is TRBJ1-3; TRBD1 aligns across 9 bases. The ends lost 6 bases at V and 2 bases at J; junction bases unmatched: 11. The CDR3 contains 17 residues. The V gene's germline CDR1 is SEHNR and CDR2 FQNEAQ (reference sequence). The CDR3 is CASRRAGTGRTGNTIYF. The DNA of the CDR3 is TGTGCCAGCAGGCGAGCCGGGACAGGGAGGACTGGAAACACCATATATTTT.

This clonotype was picked up a small number of times. The V and J genes are TRBV27 and TRBJ2-7; maybe TRBD2 (6 bases). Per germline, CDR1 MNHEY and CDR2 SMNVEV (reference sequence). CDR3 size: 16 residues. V was cut by 4 bases and J by 3 bases, with 19 bases left in between. This CDR3 reads CASSWRGRGLGYEQYF. Here the CDR3 DNA reads TGTGCCAGCAGTTGGAGGGGACGGGGCTTGGGCTACGAGCAGTACTTC.

This clonotype was observed a handful of times. The V gene is TRBV12-3 or TRBV12-4, the J gene TRBJ2-5, with TRBD2 matching 10 bases. J lost 2 bases, V lost 3 bases, and 24 bases had no gene match. This CDR3 is 22 amino acids long. The CDR3: CASSLTGYGWTSGTREQETQYF. CDR3 in DNA: TGTGCCAGCAGTTTGACTGGGTATGGATGGACTAGCGGAACACGAGAACAAGAGACCCAGTACTTC.

This clonotype was counted a few times. The chain carries TRBV11-2 and TRBJ2-5; 14 bases are a match to TRBD2. The CDR3 runs 17 residues. Trimming at V came to 2 bases and at J to 5 bases, leaving 7 bases not matched to a gene. The germline CDR1 and CDR2 sequences are SGHAT and FQNNGV. CDR3 bases: TGTGCCAGCAGCTTAATGGGACTAGCGGGAGAGGGGGAGACCCAGTACTTC. Amino acid sequence: CASSLMGLAGEGETQYF.

In its sample, this clonotype was seen many times. The chain couples TRBV11-2 to TRBJ1-6, with a tentative D call TRBD1 (6 bases). In germline, CDR1 is SGHAT, CDR2 FQNNGV. Trimming left V 5 bases short and J 8 bases short, with 25 bases between. The CDR3 loop spans 18 amino acids. CDR3 residues: CASSGGAGIAGVDSPLHF. Written as DNA, the CDR3 is TGTGCCAGCAGCGGGGGGGCGGGTATCGCGGGTGTGGATTCACCCCTCCACTTT.

There are a few counts of this clonotype. The gene calls are TRBV29-1 and TRBJ2-5, with D uncertain. From germline, CDR1 is SQVTM and CDR2 ANQGSEA. The CDR3 spans 12 residues. Trimming cost V 3 bases and J 3 bases, with 8 bases left between them. CDR3 sequence: CSVEKGEETQYF. CDR3 in DNA: TGCAGCGTTGAGAAGGGTGAAGAGACCCAGTACTTC.

The table lists this clonotype with many counts. The V call is TRBV28, the J call TRBJ2-3; D is ambiguous. Per germline, CDR1 MDHEN and CDR2 SYDVKM. This CDR3 region has 14 residues. Deletions cut 3 bases from V and 6 bases from J, with 13 bases between. Written as DNA, the CDR3 is TGTGCCAGCAGTTTCGCCAGGAAAGGGGATACGCAGTATTTT. Translated, it gives CASSFARKGDTQYF.

This clonotype was seen a few times. This chain connects TRBV6-2 or TRBV6-3 to TRBJ2-1; 12 bases match TRBD1. Losses at the gene ends were 7 bases for V and 0 bases for J; bases not matched to a gene: 16. This CDR3 contains 20 residues. Germline V gene lookup returns CDR1 MNHEY and CDR2 SVGEGT. The CDR3 spells CASTEEGGQGAVISYNEQFF. In nucleotides, the CDR3 is TGTGCCAGCACCGAGGAGGGGGGACAGGGGGCTGTAATCTCCTACAATGAGCAGTTCTTC.

This clonotype was recorded a few times. The chain is built from TRBV29-1 and TRBJ2-1; 11 bases align to TRBD2. J lost 0 bases, V lost 2 bases, and 6 bases had no gene match. The CDR3 totals 17 residues. Germline assignment: CDR1 SQVTM and CDR2 ANQGSEA. The CDR3 DNA sequence: TGCAGCGTTGAATATAGCGGGAGGGTGATCTCCTACAATGAGCAGTTCTTC. It yields the protein CSVEYSGRVISYNEQFF.

This clonotype was recorded a few times. The chain carries TRBV5-1 and TRBJ1-4; D perhaps matches TRBD1 (6 bases). The CDR3 has 15 residues. The germline V gene encodes CDR1 SGHRS and CDR2 YFSETQ. Trimming stripped 1 base from V and 7 bases from J, with 14 bases between. CDR3 nucleotide sequence: TGCGCCAGCAGCTTGTTAGGCAGGGGAGGTGAAAAACTGTTTTTT. Translation: CASSLLGRGGEKLFF.

A few counts support this clonotype. The rearrangement uses TRBV12-3 or TRBV12-4 and TRBJ1-1; the D is unclear. V was cut by 5 bases and J by 5 bases, with 18 bases left in between. The length of the CDR3 is 15 residues. This CDR3 reads CASSPPRGVGTEAFF. CDR3 sequence (DNA): TGTGCCAGCAGTCCCCCCCGGGGAGTCGGGACTGAAGCTTTCTTT.

This clonotype was counted ten times or more. The chain combines TRBV15 with TRBJ2-1, with TRBD2 identical over 10 bases. This CDR3 region has 17 residues. Losses at the gene ends were 2 bases for V and 3 bases for J; bases not matched to a gene: 7. Germline CDR1 is LNHNV and CDR2 is YYDKDF (reference sequence). CDR3 in amino acids: CATSRSSGSPVYNEQFF. The DNA of the CDR3 is TGTGCCACCAGCAGATCTAGCGGGAGTCCAGTCTACAATGAGCAGTTCTTC.

This clonotype has more than one count but fewer than ten. The rearrangement uses TRBV5-1 and TRBJ2-3; no definite D call. Looked up from germline, CDR1 is SGHRS and CDR2 is YFSETQ. CDR3 size: 15 residues. The ends were cut back, 0 bases at V and 3 bases at J, with 11 bases in the middle. Here the CDR3 reads CASSLARPETDTQYF. In nucleotides, the CDR3 is TGCGCCAGCAGCTTGGCCCGACCTGAGACAGATACGCAGTATTTT. Full variable domain (outside the CDR3, taken from reference TRBV5-1 and TRBJ2-3): KAGVTQTPRYLIKTRGQQVTLSCSPISGHRSVSWYQQTPGQGLQFLFEYFSETQRNKGNFPGRFSGRQFSNSRSEMNVSTLELGDSALYLCASSLARPETDTQYFGPGTRLTVL.

This clonotype showed up just a few times. The rearrangement links TRBV7-9 to TRBJ2-5; possible D gene TRBD2, 5 bases. Looked up from germline, CDR1 is SEHNR and CDR2 is FQNEAQ (reference sequence). CDR3 length equals 16 residues. Trimming cost V 5 bases and J 2 bases, with 18 bases left between them. CDR3 residues: CASSHPRERLQETQYF. Written as DNA, the CDR3 is TGTGCCAGCAGCCACCCCCGCGAGCGGTTACAAGAGACCCAGTACTTC.

This clonotype was seen only a few times. The chain carries TRBV27 and TRBJ2-1, with 13 bases aligning to TRBD2. CDR1 is MNHEY and CDR2 is SMNVEV in the germline V gene (reference sequence). The CDR3 totals 16 residues. The junction had 5 bases not matched to a gene; V was cut back by 3 bases and J by 6 bases. In DNA, the CDR3 is TGTGCCAGCAGTTTGTCGACTAGCGGGAGGTCCAATGAGCAGTTCTTC. Translating it yields CASSLSTSGRSNEQFF.

The V and J genes are TRBV7-8 and TRBJ2-3; perhaps TRBD2 as D (5 bases). The CDR3 contains 15 residues. V lost 3 bases and J lost 1, with 11 bases in between. Germline CDR1 SGHVS, CDR2 FQNEAQ. For the CDR3, the DNA is TGTGCCAGCAGCTTTTCCCAAGCGGGCACAGATACGCAGTATTTT. Translation: CASSFSQAGTDTQYF.

In this sample, this clonotype turned up many times. This chain uses TRBV12-3 or TRBV12-4 with TRBJ2-1, with 8 bases matching TRBD1. CDR3 size: 15 residues. After removal of 5 bases from V and 6 bases from J, the junction contained 9 bases not matched to a gene. This CDR3 reads CASSIRTGSGNEQFF. CDR3 DNA sequence: TGTGCCAGCAGTATCCGGACAGGGTCGGGCAATGAGCAGTTCTTC.

J is TRBJ2-2 and V is TRBV3-1, with D unresolved. The CDR3 is 15 residues long. Trimming removed 6 bases from V and 7 bases from J, with 18 bases in between. Germline V gene lookup returns CDR1 LGHDT and CDR2 YNNKEL (reference sequence). CDR3 protein: CASRESTVMVGELFF. CDR3 DNA: TGTGCCAGCAGAGAAAGTACGGTGATGGTCGGGGAGCTGTTTTTT.